The 26 T cell receptor beta chains in this list originate from one sample, sequenced in a study of cytomegalovirus exposure and HLA in healthy donors. The PCR had 60 Vbeta and 13 Jbeta primers. Data came from immunoSEQ multiplex PCR; TCRdb stores just in-frame clones and leaves some out. The table lists more than 150,000 clones, roughly 78% of them singletons. Sequenced sample: PBMCs. Source of these receptors: a girl under 18 in good health and CMV-seropositive.

The J gene is TRBJ2-5, the V gene TRBV19; 7 bases line up with TRBD2. The CDR3 loop spans 17 amino acids. Germline CDR1 LNHDA, CDR2 SQIVND (reference sequence). Losses at the gene ends were 1 base for V and 2 bases for J; bases not matched to a gene: 10. CDR3 protein: CASSIGAGDFGQETQYF. The CDR3 nucleotides read TGTGCCAGTAGTATAGGGGCGGGGGATTTTGGGCAAGAGACCCAGTACTTC.

The J gene is TRBJ2-5, the V gene TRBV9; D is perhaps TRBD1 (6 bases). Between the trimmed V and J ends, which lost 4 bases and 1 base, there was a span of 11 bases. Germline V gene lookup returns CDR1 SGDLS and CDR2 YYNGEE. CDR3 length: 14 amino acids. CDR3 sequence reads: CASSMTGRQETQYF. The CDR3 nucleotides read TGTGCCAGCAGCATGACAGGCCGCCAAGAGACCCAGTACTTC.

The chain links TRBV7-2 to TRBJ1-6; D is undetermined. The V gene's germline CDR1 is SGHTA and CDR2 FQGNSA. The length of the CDR3 is 16 residues. V lost 0 bases, J lost 7 bases, and 13 bases lay in between. Here the CDR3 DNA reads TGTGCCAGCAGCTTAGCCGTGACGGGAATCAATTCACCCCTCCACTTT. Its translation is CASSLAVTGINSPLHF.

CDR3 residues: CASSWGQALNSPLHF. The CDR3 bases are TGTGCCAGCAGCTGGGGACAGGCCCTTAATTCACCCCTCCACTTT. The chain carries TRBV5-6 and TRBJ1-6; 8 nucleotides align to TRBD1. V trimming: 3 bases; J trimming: 6 bases; junction bases outside the gene matches: 5. The CDR3 is made up of 15 amino acids. Germline V CDR1 and CDR2: SGHDT, YYEEEE.

The genes are TRBV7-9 and TRBJ1-2, with D possibly TRBD1 on 6 matching bases. This CDR3 comprises 13 residues. The germline V and J ends were trimmed by 7 bases and 8 bases, with 17 bases remaining between them. Looked up from germline, CDR1 is SEHNR and CDR2 is FQNEAQ (reference sequence). CDR3 nucleotides: TGTGCCAGCACGCTAGGGACACCCGGAGGCTACACCTTC. Protein: CASTLGTPGGYTF.

This chain uses TRBV7-2 with TRBJ2-3, with a weak D call TRBD2 (5 bases). CDR1 is SGHTA and CDR2 is FQGNSA in the germline V gene. V was clipped by 1 base and J by 7 bases, with 12 bases between them. This CDR3 has 14 amino acids. As DNA, the CDR3 is TGTGCCAGCAGCTTAGACGGGATGGGGTATACGCAGTATTTT. Protein sequence: CASSLDGMGYTQYF.

The rearrangement uses TRBV5-4 and TRBJ2-7; 15 positions match TRBD2. The germline CDR1 and CDR2 sequences are SGHNT and YYREEE (reference sequence). The ends lost 4 bases at V and 2 bases at J; junction bases unmatched: 7. The CDR3 has 17 amino acids. The CDR3 loop is CASSGRTSGGATYEQYF. The CDR3 DNA sequence: TGTGCCAGCAGCGGACGGACTAGCGGGGGGGCTACCTACGAGCAGTACTTC.

The genes are TRBV10-3 and TRBJ2-2; 15 positions agree with TRBD2. Germline trimming cut 8 bases from V and 4 bases from J; bases unmatched to any gene: 8. The CDR3 has 17 amino acids. CDR1 is ENHRY and CDR2 is SYGVKD in the germline V gene. CDR3 region: CAIGPGLAGGGTGELFF. The CDR3, as DNA: TGTGCCATCGGCCCGGGACTAGCGGGGGGTGGCACCGGGGAGCTGTTTTTT.

This chain links TRBV11-3 with TRBJ2-7, with TRBD1 matching over 12 bases. Germline V gene sequence: CDR1 SGHNT, CDR2 YENEEA. The CDR3 extends over 19 amino acids. V gave up 0 bases and J gave up 1 base; unmatched junction bases: 10. The CDR3 loop is CASSLDPGQGARPSYEQYF. DNA for the CDR3: TGTGCCAGCAGCTTAGATCCGGGACAGGGGGCGCGCCCTTCCTACGAGCAGTACTTC.

The chain joins TRBV15 to TRBJ2-3; 8 bases agree with TRBD2. Looked up from germline, CDR1 is LNHNV and CDR2 is YYDKDF (reference sequence). Germline trimming cut 0 bases from V and 7 bases from J; bases unmatched to any gene: 6. The CDR3 is made up of 15 amino acids. CDR3 nucleotides: TGTGCCACCAGCAGAGAAGGAGCGGGGGCAAATACGCAGTATTTT. As protein: CATSREGAGANTQYF.

The genes are TRBV6-5 and TRBJ2-1, with TRBD1 as a possible D gene (6 bases). The germline gives CDR1 MNHEY, CDR2 SVGAGI. The CDR3 consists of 15 residues. Trimming took off 6 bases at V and 2 bases at J, with 14 bases between the two ends. CDR3 in amino acids: CASRSWGQAYNEQFF. CDR3 DNA: TGTGCCAGCAGGTCCTGGGGGCAGGCCTACAATGAGCAGTTCTTC.

J is TRBJ1-5 and V is TRBV6-5; D gene unclear. The CDR3 is made up of 13 amino acids. Germline loops: CDR1 MNHEY, CDR2 SVGAGI. Trimming removed 2 bases at V and 2 bases at J, with 4 bases between. The CDR3 protein is CASSYQGNQPQHF. The CDR3 coding sequence is TGTGCCAGCAGTTACCAGGGCAATCAGCCCCAGCATTTT.

Only one count was recorded for this clone. The chain uses TRBV6-5 and TRBJ1-6; 8 bases agree with TRBD1. This CDR3 contains 13 residues. Germline-derived CDR1 and CDR2 are MNHEY and SVGAGI. J was trimmed by 6 bases and V by 6 bases; bases with no gene match: 1. CDR3: CASRQGVNSPLHF. The CDR3 DNA follows: TGTGCCAGCAGACAGGGGGTTAATTCACCCCTCCACTTT.

In its sample, this clone was seen a few times. The rearrangement joins TRBV30 to TRBJ2-3, with D perhaps TRBD1 (5 bases). Germline V gives CDR1 GTSNPN, CDR2 SVGIG (reference sequence). Trimming removed 1 base at V and 1 base at J, with 9 bases between. CDR3 length: 14 amino acids. The CDR3 here is CAWSAGMGTDTQYF. The CDR3 region has the DNA TGTGCCTGGAGTGCAGGGATGGGCACAGATACGCAGTATTTT. The full variable domain, rest sourced from reference TRBV30 and TRBJ2-3, is SQTIHQWPATLVQPVGSPLSLECTVEGTSNPNLYWYRQAAGRGLQLLFYSVGIGQISSEVPQNLSASRPQDRQFILSSKKLLLSDSGFYLCAWSAGMGTDTQYFGPGTRLTVL.

The J gene is TRBJ2-3, the V gene TRBV5-6; TRBD2 aligns across 8 bases. Germline V gives CDR1 SGHDT, CDR2 YYEEEE. The CDR3 sequence is 15 residues long. V lost 4 bases, J lost 2 bases, and 6 bases stayed unmatched. CDR3 amino acids: CASSAAGLDTDTQYF. The CDR3 DNA reads TGTGCCAGCAGCGCTGCGGGACTAGACACAGATACGCAGTATTTT. The whole variable domain, remainder taken from reference TRBV5-6 and TRBJ2-3, is DAGVTQSPTHLIKTRGQQVTLRCSPKSGHDTVSWYQQALGQGPQFIFQYYEEEERQRGNFPDRFSGHQFPNYSSELNVNALLLGDSALYLCASSAAGLDTDTQYFGPGTRLTVL.

The gene calls are TRBV2 and TRBJ1-5; D is undetermined. CDR1 and CDR2 from the germline V gene are SNHLY and FYNNEI. Trimming removed 3 bases at V and 0 bases at J, with 6 bases between. This CDR3 region has 14 residues. In DNA, the CDR3 is TGTGCCAGCAGTGATTATAATAGCAATCAGCCCCAGCATTTT. Protein sequence: CASSDYNSNQPQHF.

The DNA of the CDR3 is TGTGCCAGCAGCTTATCCGGACAGGGAGGGCGAGAGACCCAGTACTTC. Amino acid sequence: CASSLSGQGGRETQYF. The V gene is TRBV7-2, the J gene TRBJ2-5; perhaps TRBD1 as D (8 bases). Germline CDR1 is SGHTA and CDR2 is FQGNSA. Trimming left V 2 bases short and J 4 bases short, with 17 bases between. CDR3 size: 16 residues.

This sequence joins TRBV10-1 and TRBJ2-1; TRBD2 agrees at 9 bases. This CDR3 is 15 amino acids long. J was trimmed by 3 bases and V by 3 bases; bases with no gene match: 3. The germline V gene encodes CDR1 WNHNN and CDR2 SYGVQD (reference sequence). The CDR3 region has the DNA TGCGCCAGCAGTGATGGTAGCGGGGGCTACAATGAGCAGTTCTTC. Protein: CASSDGSGGYNEQFF.

The chain links TRBV19 to TRBJ1-5; D is possibly TRBD1 (6 bases). There are 13 residues in the CDR3. Germline V CDR1 and CDR2: LNHDA, SQIVND (reference sequence). Trimming cost V 11 bases and J 9 bases, with 20 bases left between them. In DNA form, the CDR3 reads TGTGCCGCAAAGGGGGACGGCATTGGGCCCCAGCATTTT. Translating it yields CAAKGDGIGPQHF.

The rearrangement uses TRBV10-3 and TRBJ2-5, with D maybe TRBD2 (6 bases). Trimming stripped 0 bases from V and 9 bases from J, with 14 bases between. Germline V CDR1 and CDR2: ENHRY, SYGVKD. This CDR3 has 14 amino acids. CDR3 nucleotides: TGTGCCATCAGTGAGTCCGGAAGGGACTCGCCCCAGTACTTC. Translation gives CAISESGRDSPQYF.

The J gene is TRBJ2-3, the V gene TRBV19; 11 bases line up with TRBD2. This CDR3 is built from 14 residues. CDR1 is LNHDA, CDR2 SQIVND, per germline (reference sequence). The V segment lost 9 bases and the J segment 0 bases; nucleotides outside the gene matches: 2. The CDR3 region is CASRLAGSTDTQYF. CDR3 nucleotides: TGTGCCAGCCGACTAGCGGGAAGCACAGATACGCAGTATTTT. Full variable domain (outside the CDR3, taken from reference TRBV19 and TRBJ2-3): DGGITQSPKYLFRKEGQNVTLSCEQNLNHDAMYWYRQDPGQGLRLIYYSQIVNDFQKGDIAEGYSVSREKKESFPLTVTSAQKNPTAFYLCASRLAGSTDTQYFGPGTRLTVL.

This chain joins TRBV2 and TRBJ2-2; weak D call: TRBD2 (5 bases). The CDR3 is 15 residues long. The germline V gene encodes CDR1 SNHLY and CDR2 FYNNEI. V shed 7 bases and J shed 0 bases, with 12 bases lying between them. The CDR3 DNA follows: TGTGCCAGCAAGAGTGAGGGCCCGAACACCGGGGAGCTGTTTTTT. Encoded protein: CASKSEGPNTGELFF.

V is TRBV7-2 and J is TRBJ2-2, with 8 bases lining up with TRBD1. The CDR3 extends over 15 amino acids. Trimming at V came to 1 base and at J to 5 bases, leaving 3 bases not matched to a gene. Germline V lookup: CDR1 SGHTA, CDR2 FQGNSA. CDR3 residues: CASSLGQGATGELFF. For the CDR3, the DNA is TGTGCCAGCAGCTTAGGGCAGGGGGCAACCGGGGAGCTGTTTTTT.

This clone was seen a handful of times. The J gene is TRBJ2-7, the V gene TRBV7-9, with D maybe TRBD2 (5 bases). Germline V lookup: CDR1 SEHNR, CDR2 FQNEAQ (reference sequence). Deletions cut 5 bases from V and 3 bases from J, with 17 bases between. CDR3 length: 15 residues. The DNA for the CDR3 is TGTGCCAGCAGCCGGTACCGGGATGCGAGCTACGAGCAGTACTTC. Amino acids: CASSRYRDASYEQYF.

The chain links TRBV7-2 to TRBJ2-3; 9 bases map to TRBD2. The J segment lost 4 bases and the V segment lost 0 bases, leaving 11 bases of the junction unmatched. The CDR3 spans 18 residues. Germline CDR1 reads SGHTA; CDR2 reads FQGNSA. The CDR3 protein is CASSLADAGGPSADTQYF. CDR3 sequence (DNA): TGTGCCAGCAGCTTAGCCGACGCGGGGGGGCCGAGTGCAGATACGCAGTATTTT.

The J gene is TRBJ2-1, the V gene TRBV9; the D gene is possibly TRBD1 (5 bases). Germline values: CDR1 SGDLS, CDR2 YYNGEE. Trimming shortened V by 3 bases and J by 8 bases, and 15 bases separated the two germline ends. The length of the CDR3 is 14 residues. CDR3 nucleotide sequence: TGTGCCAGCAGCGGTCAGGGTTATCTAGATGAGCAGTTCTTC. Its translation: CASSGQGYLDEQFF.